These 14 T cell receptor beta chains were sequenced from one sample in a study of T-cell reconstitution after alpha-beta-depleted transplantation in children. Preparation of the TCRbeta library was carried out with unique molecular identifiers. TCRdb reprocessed the PCR reads via MiXCR and lists one record per CDR3 protein. Of approximately 1,000,000 distinct CDR3 sequences in the sample, about 31% were seen once. This sample comprised PBMCs, mostly from graft donor cells, obtained 360 days after TCRalphabeta/CD19-depleted stem cell transplant. All receptors come from a boy under two years old who had a stem cell transplant for SCID, so the T cells may come from the graft donor.

The chain has TRBV7-3 and TRBJ2-2; tentative D call: TRBD2 (5 bases). This CDR3 spans 13 amino acids. Trimming stripped 0 bases from V and 6 bases from J, with 5 bases between. Germline V lookup: CDR1 SGHTA, CDR2 FQGTGA. The CDR3 is CASSLTSAGELFF. CDR3 sequence (DNA): TGTGCCAGCAGCTTAACTAGCGCCGGGGAGCTGTTTTTT.

This clonotype was observed at least ten times. The chain uses TRBV4-2 and TRBJ2-1, with D perhaps matching TRBD2 (5 bases). The ends were cut back, 4 bases at V and 10 bases at J, with 8 bases in the middle. The germline gives CDR1 LGHNA, CDR2 YNFKEQ. The CDR3 runs to 11 residues. The CDR3 DNA sequence: TGTGCCAGCAGCCCCCCGGGGGAGCAGTTCTTC. Protein product: CASSPPGEQFF.

This chain links TRBV2 with TRBJ2-7, with a weak D call TRBD1 (5 bases). CDR1 is SNHLY and CDR2 is FYNNEI in the germline V gene. V lost 1 base and J lost 2, with 18 bases in between. The CDR3 runs to 17 residues. Here the CDR3 reads CASSEGLGHTVPYEQYF. CDR3 nucleotide sequence: TGTGCCAGCAGTGAAGGATTAGGACACACGGTCCCCTACGAGCAGTACTTC.

This sequence joins TRBV4-1 and TRBJ1-1, with a weak D call TRBD1 (5 bases). Germline V gene sequence: CDR1 MGHRA, CDR2 YSYEKL. Between the trimmed V and J ends, which lost 0 bases and 4 bases, there was a span of 12 bases. There are 15 residues in the CDR3. CDR3 sequence (DNA): TGCGCCAGCAGCCAAGACTCAGGGTACGGCACTGAAGCTTTCTTT. This codes for CASSQDSGYGTEAFF.

The rearrangement joins TRBV20-1 to TRBJ2-1; 8 nucleotides agree with TRBD1. The CDR3 is 13 amino acids. V lost 3 bases, J lost 9 bases, and 7 bases stayed unmatched. Germline-derived CDR1 and CDR2 are DFQATT and SNEGSKA (reference sequence). In DNA, the CDR3 is TGCAGTGCTAGTTCCAGGGGGCTTGGTGAGCAGTTCTTC. It translates to CSASSRGLGEQFF.

The rearrangement joins TRBV12-3 or TRBV12-4 to TRBJ1-1; 9 bases align to TRBD1. This CDR3 is 16 amino acids long. The ends lost 5 bases at V and 3 bases at J; junction bases unmatched: 10. CDR3 in DNA: TGTGCCAGCAGTGAGGTTGTGGGACAGGGCGACACTGAAGCTTTCTTT. Residues: CASSEVVGQGDTEAFF.

V usage is TRBV7-9 and J usage is TRBJ2-7, with D possibly matching TRBD1 (5 bases). Between the trimmed V and J ends, which lost 1 base and 4 bases, there was a span of 11 bases. The CDR3 covers 14 residues. Germline V gene sequence: CDR1 SEHNR, CDR2 FQNEAQ (reference sequence). CDR3 bases: TGTGCCAGCAGCTTAGGGCACCAGGGTTACGAGCAGTACTTC. Translation gives CASSLGHQGYEQYF.

In its sample, this clonotype was seen a few times. V is TRBV12-3 or TRBV12-4 and J is TRBJ2-3; 8 bases map to TRBD1. The length of the CDR3 is 14 residues. V lost 3 bases to trimming and J lost 4 bases; unmatched junction nucleotides: 3. The CDR3 nucleotides are TGTGCCAGCAGTTTCCTACAGGGGGCAGATACGCAGTATTTT. It encodes CASSFLQGADTQYF.

This clonotype was observed at least ten times. J is TRBJ2-7 and V is TRBV10-3; D call uncertain. Germline V lookup: CDR1 ENHRY, CDR2 SYGVKD. V was shortened by 4 bases and J by 0 bases, with 10 bases between the two germline ends. The CDR3 spans 14 residues. The CDR3 loop reads CAISAGRTSYEQYF. DNA of the CDR3: TGTGCCATCAGTGCAGGCCGAACCTCCTACGAGCAGTACTTC.

This clonotype was seen a few times. This chain links TRBV20-1 with TRBJ1-5; D might be TRBD1 (5 bases). CDR3 length equals 15 residues. CDR1 and CDR2 (germline): DFQATT, SNEGSKA (reference sequence). V gave up 1 base and J gave up 5 bases, with 15 bases separating them. As DNA, the CDR3 is TGCAGTGCTAGAGGGGCCCAGGGTCTTCATCAGCCCCAGCATTTT. Translating it yields CSARGAQGLHQPQHF.

V and J are TRBV20-1 and TRBJ2-2; D is unresolved. V was cut by 5 bases and J by 8 bases, with 12 bases left in between. The CDR3 sequence is 12 residues long. Germline values: CDR1 DFQATT, CDR2 SNEGSKA (reference sequence). In nucleotides, the CDR3 is TGCAGTGCTGGGGTTTTAGGGGGGGAGCTGTTTTTT. As protein: CSAGVLGGELFF.

V usage is TRBV6-2 or TRBV6-3 and J usage is TRBJ2-1; 7 bases match TRBD2. CDR1 is MNHEY, CDR2 SVGEGT, per germline. The CDR3 is 15 amino acids. The ends lost 6 bases at V and 2 bases at J; junction bases unmatched: 7. The CDR3 loop reads CASSRGGVAYNEQFF. CDR3 sequence (DNA): TGTGCCAGCAGCCGCGGGGGTGTGGCCTACAATGAGCAGTTCTTC.

The V and J genes are TRBV5-1 and TRBJ1-1, with TRBD1 matching over 8 bases. V was clipped by 1 base and J by 0 bases; unmatched bases: 11. This CDR3 comprises 18 residues. Per the germline V gene, CDR1 is SGHRS and CDR2 is YFSETQ. As DNA, the CDR3 is TGCGCCAGCAGCTTGAAACAGGGGGGCGTTAATATGAACACTGAAGCTTTCTTT. Its translation is CASSLKQGGVNMNTEAFF.

This clonotype has more than one count but fewer than ten. The chain couples TRBV6-5 to TRBJ2-7; either TRBD1 or TRBD2 may fit D (5 bases each). Trimming removed 0 bases at V and 4 bases at J, with 13 bases between. This CDR3 region has 15 residues. Germline CDR1 is MNHEY and CDR2 is SVGAGI. The CDR3 nucleotides are TGTGCCAGCAGTTACTCATCCGGGACCTATTACGAGCAGTACTTC. It codes for CASSYSSGTYYEQYF.